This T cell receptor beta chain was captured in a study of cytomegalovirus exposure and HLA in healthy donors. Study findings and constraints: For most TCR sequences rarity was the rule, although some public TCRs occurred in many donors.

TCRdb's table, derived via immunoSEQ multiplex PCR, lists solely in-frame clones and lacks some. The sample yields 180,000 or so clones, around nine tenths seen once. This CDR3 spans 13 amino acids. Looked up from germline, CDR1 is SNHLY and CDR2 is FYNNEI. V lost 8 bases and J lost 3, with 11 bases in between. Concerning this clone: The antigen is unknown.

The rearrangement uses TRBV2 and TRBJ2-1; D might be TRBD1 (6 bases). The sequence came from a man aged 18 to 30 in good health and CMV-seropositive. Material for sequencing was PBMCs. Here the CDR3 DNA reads TGTGCCAGCCGGGACACTTTCTACAATGAGCAGTTCTTC. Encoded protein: CASRDTFYNEQFF.